One and the same sample provided the 20 T cell receptor beta chains below, sequenced in a study of metastatic and nonmetastatic thyroid tumors. MiXCR reprocessed the PCR reads for TCRdb. The sample has about 13,000 clones; 25% to 40% are singletons. Every patient underwent thyroid surgery untreated. Sequenced material: tumor tissue. Receptor source: a male donor with papillary thyroid cancer or a benign thyroid nodule (not recorded which). Some clones in this sample may be carry-over from other donors' samples.

Only a few counts were recorded for this clone. The chain employs TRBV24-1 and TRBJ1-1, with D hard to call. The CDR3 loop spans 15 amino acids. CDR1 is KGHDR and CDR2 is SFDVKD in the germline V gene. Between the trimmed V and J ends, which lost 3 bases and 1 base, there was a span of 11 bases. As DNA, the CDR3 is TGTGCCACCAGTGATAGTGCGTGGCCGAACACTGAAGCTTTCTTT. This sequence encodes CATSDSAWPNTEAFF.

Only a few counts were recorded for this clone. The rearrangement links TRBV12-3 or TRBV12-4 to TRBJ2-7; D might be TRBD1 or TRBD2, each matching 5 bases. The CDR3 is 12 residues long. V was clipped by 4 bases and J by 5 bases, with 9 bases between them. The CDR3 spells CASSSEGNEQYF. The CDR3 nucleotides are TGTGCCAGCAGTTCTGAGGGGAACGAGCAGTACTTC.

This clone was detected a few times. The chain links TRBV2 to TRBJ1-2; TRBD1 matches at 9 bases. Trimming removed 6 bases from V and 8 bases from J; junction bases left unmatched: 4. This CDR3 region has 12 residues. In germline, CDR1 is SNHLY, CDR2 FYNNEI. DNA of the CDR3: TGTGCCAGCAGGGGACAGGGTCAAGGCTACACCTTC. Protein product: CASRGQGQGYTF.

This clone has more than one count but fewer than ten. This chain links TRBV29-1 with TRBJ1-2; TRBD1 matches at 7 bases. V shed 1 base, J shed 3 bases, and the junction held 11 bases outside the gene matches. The CDR3 totals 16 residues. Germline CDR1 SQVTM, CDR2 ANQGSEA. The CDR3 nucleotides read TGCAGCGTTGAAGGCGAGGTGGAGGGGGCGTACTATGGCTACACCTTC. Translation: CSVEGEVEGAYYGYTF.

The rearrangement links TRBV20-1 to TRBJ1-2; D may be TRBD1 (6 bases). V lost 2 bases to trimming and J lost 8 bases, with 18 bases between them. The CDR3 has 14 amino acids. Germline V gene data show CDR1 as DFQATT and CDR2 as SNEGSKA (reference sequence). CDR3 sequence: CSARQGMISEGYTF. In nucleotides, the CDR3 is TGCAGTGCTAGACAGGGGATGATTTCCGAAGGCTACACCTTC.

The chain joins TRBV19 to TRBJ2-7; 8 bases fit TRBD1. This CDR3 region has 14 residues. Per germline, CDR1 LNHDA and CDR2 SQIVND (reference sequence). V gave up 5 bases and J gave up 3 bases; unmatched junction bases: 6. Here the CDR3 reads CASSFTGTGYEQYF. The CDR3 DNA reads as TGTGCCAGTAGTTTCACCGGGACAGGCTACGAGCAGTACTTC.

This chain links TRBV30 with TRBJ2-1; 10 positions agree with TRBD2. Germline assignment: CDR1 GTSNPN and CDR2 SVGIG (reference sequence). Trimming at V came to 5 bases and at J to 10 bases, leaving 17 bases not matched to a gene. CDR3 length equals 16 residues. The CDR3, as DNA: TGTGCCTGGGGAGGGGTAGCGGGAGGTCTCTTCAGAGAGCAGTTCTTC. It yields the protein CAWGGVAGGLFREQFF.

This clone was observed a handful of times. This rearrangement joins TRBV6-6 to TRBJ1-6; TRBD1 matches 7 bases. The germline gives CDR1 MNHNY, CDR2 SVGAGI (reference sequence). V lost 2 bases and J lost 5; bases outside the gene matches: 6. The CDR3 runs to 16 residues. This CDR3 reads CASSYTYRGDNSPLHF. The CDR3 DNA sequence: TGTGCCAGCAGTTACACCTACAGGGGAGATAATTCACCCCTCCACTTT.

This clone has just a few counts. This chain links TRBV6-2 or TRBV6-3 with TRBJ2-7, with 7 bases identical to TRBD1. Germline trimming cut 6 bases from V and 0 bases from J; bases unmatched to any gene: 14. The CDR3 length is 17 residues. Germline V gives CDR1 MNHEY, CDR2 SVGEGT. CDR3 in DNA: TGTGCCAGCAGACGTCACAAAGGGACAGCATTCTCCTACGAGCAGTACTTC. Translated: CASRRHKGTAFSYEQYF.

The chain joins TRBV11-2 to TRBJ2-7; 7 nucleotides agree with TRBD2. Germline V gene lookup returns CDR1 SGHAT and CDR2 FQNNGV. The V and J ends lost 5 bases and 3 bases, in that order; junction bases with no gene match: 10. The CDR3 has 15 amino acids. For the CDR3, the DNA is TGTGCCAGCAGCGACCTCGTGGGAGGGGTCTACGAGCAGTACTTC. Encoded protein: CASSDLVGGVYEQYF.

The chain has TRBV6-1 and TRBJ2-7, with a possible D match to TRBD1 (5 bases). The CDR3 contains 15 residues. Trimming left V 3 bases short and J 3 bases short, with 15 bases between. The germline CDR1 and CDR2 sequences are MNHNS and SASEGT. Written as DNA, the CDR3 is TGTGCCAGCAGTGACTCAGGGTTGACAGTCTACGAGCAGTACTTC. It translates to CASSDSGLTVYEQYF.

This chain joins TRBV6-1 and TRBJ1-5; D remains unclear. Trimming shortened V by 7 bases and J by 0 bases, and 7 bases separated the two germline ends. Germline V gives CDR1 MNHNS, CDR2 SASEGT. The CDR3 is made up of 13 amino acids. CDR3 sequence reads: CASIRHSNQPQHF. DNA of the CDR3: TGTGCCAGCATACGGCATAGCAATCAGCCCCAGCATTTT.

This clone appeared a few times. The gene calls are TRBV24-1 and TRBJ2-5; TRBD1 matches at 7 bases. The germline CDR1 and CDR2 sequences are KGHDR and SFDVKD. Trimming cost V 2 bases and J 1 base; bases outside gene matches: 6. The CDR3 loop spans 16 amino acids. The CDR3 region has the DNA TGTGCCACCAGTGATTCACTGTGGGACAGCCAAGAGACCCAGTACTTC. Translation gives CATSDSLWDSQETQYF.

Relative to its sample, this clone is medium-sized. The genes are TRBV19 and TRBJ1-5, with D perhaps TRBD1 (5 bases). V lost 7 bases and J lost 5, with 21 bases in between. The CDR3 has 16 residues. Germline V lookup: CDR1 LNHDA, CDR2 SQIVND (reference sequence). CDR3 region: CASKPSTGLGDQPQHF. CDR3 bases: TGTGCCAGTAAGCCCTCTACAGGATTGGGGGATCAGCCCCAGCATTTT.

The rearrangement joins TRBV6-1 to TRBJ1-2; no clear D. The CDR3 runs to 14 residues. Trimming pared 7 bases from V and 0 bases from J, leaving 12 bases between. The germline V gene encodes CDR1 MNHNS and CDR2 SASEGT. CDR3: CASNTRAANYGYTF. For the CDR3, the DNA is TGTGCCAGCAATACGAGGGCAGCTAACTATGGCTACACCTTC.

This clone was observed once. This rearrangement joins TRBV9 to TRBJ1-6, with D unclear. Trimming pared 2 bases from V and 6 bases from J, leaving 9 bases between. Germline-derived CDR1 and CDR2 are SGDLS and YYNGEE. The CDR3 spans 14 residues. The CDR3 here is CASSVTAGNSPLHF. In nucleotides, the CDR3 is TGTGCCAGCAGCGTCACCGCTGGTAATTCACCCCTCCACTTT.

V is TRBV6-4 and J is TRBJ2-3, with 11 positions matching TRBD2. The CDR3 runs to 15 residues. V gave up 0 bases and J gave up 4 bases; unmatched junction bases: 0. Germline V gene sequence: CDR1 MRHNA, CDR2 SNTAGT. The CDR3 loop is CASSDSSGGADTQYF. The CDR3 region has the DNA TGTGCCAGCAGTGACTCTAGCGGGGGGGCAGATACGCAGTATTTT.

The chain couples TRBV15 to TRBJ2-7; D remains ambiguous. This CDR3 spans 13 amino acids. Trimming removed 0 bases from V and 3 bases from J, with 6 bases in between. The germline gives CDR1 LNHNV, CDR2 YYDKDF (reference sequence). The CDR3 sequence is CATSRDSVYEQYF. CDR3 sequence (DNA): TGTGCCACCAGCAGAGATTCGGTCTACGAGCAGTACTTC.

J is TRBJ2-5 and V is TRBV5-1; D unclear. The CDR3 loop spans 13 amino acids. Germline loops: CDR1 SGHRS, CDR2 YFSETQ. V was clipped by 3 bases and J by 4 bases, with 10 bases between them. The CDR3 is CASSSQLRETQYF. For the CDR3, the DNA is TGCGCCAGCAGCTCCCAGTTGAGAGAGACCCAGTACTTC.

This clone occurred many times. This chain joins TRBV10-1 and TRBJ2-6; the D is unclear. This CDR3 comprises 16 residues. CDR1 is WNHNN and CDR2 is SYGVQD in the germline V gene (reference sequence). V was pared by 2 bases and J by 0 bases, with 8 bases between. CDR3 nucleotides: TGCGCCAGCAGTGAGGGCGGACCCTCTGGGGCCAACGTCCTGACTTTC. Its translation is CASSEGGPSGANVLTF.